The 26 T cell receptor beta chains below were found in one sample sequenced in a study of T cells after yellow fever vaccination. One entry per CDR3 protein results from TCRdb running MiXCR on the 5' RACE reads. The sample shows about 320,000 distinct CDR3 sequences, roughly a tenth of them seen only once. Specimen: CD4+ T cells sorted from PBMCs, collected 45 days after the yellow fever booster vaccination. Every receptor here comes from a man younger than 35 who received the YFV17D yellow fever vaccine.

The DNA of the CDR3 is TGCACTCTGCAACCGGGGGCGAGGGGCTACACCTTC. This codes for CTLQPGARGYTF. The chain combines TRBV20-1 with TRBJ1-2, with D maybe TRBD1 (6 bases). The CDR3 has 12 residues. The germline V gene has CDR1 DFQATT and CDR2 SNEGSKA (reference sequence).

This clonotype occurred a few times. V gene TRBV6-5 combines with J gene TRBJ1-3, with a weak D call TRBD1 (5 bases). Trimming took off 2 bases at V and 0 bases at J, with 8 bases between the two ends. The germline CDR1 and CDR2 sequences are MNHEY and SVGAGI. This CDR3 is built from 15 residues. CDR3 loop: CASSYAGRSGNTIYF. The CDR3 bases are TGTGCCAGCAGTTACGCAGGGCGCTCTGGAAACACCATATATTTT.

V usage is TRBV5-1 and J usage is TRBJ2-5, with TRBD2 matching over 11 bases. The V segment lost 2 bases and the J segment 2 bases; nucleotides outside the gene matches: 2. The CDR3 length is 15 residues. Germline values: CDR1 SGHRS, CDR2 YFSETQ. In DNA, the CDR3 is TGCGCCAGCAGCTTCGGACTAGCGGGTCAAGAGACCCAGTACTTC. Translated, it gives CASSFGLAGQETQYF.

This chain joins TRBV6-5 and TRBJ2-5; the D is unclear. V shed 0 bases and J shed 5 bases, with 13 bases lying between them. The CDR3 runs 15 residues. From germline, CDR1 is MNHEY and CDR2 SVGAGI. CDR3: CASSYSKTGMETQYF. The CDR3, as DNA: TGTGCCAGCAGTTACTCGAAGACGGGTATGGAGACCCAGTACTTC.

This clonotype was recorded a few times. CDR3 nucleotides: TGCGCCAGCAGCCATATGGGACAGGGAATAGCCAAAAACATTCAGTACTTC. Its protein product is CASSHMGQGIAKNIQYF. The chain carries TRBV4-1 and TRBJ2-4; 9 bases fit TRBD1. CDR1 is MGHRA and CDR2 is YSYEKL in the germline V gene. V was pared by 3 bases and J by 0 bases, with 6 bases of the junction left unmatched. The CDR3 contains 17 residues.

This clonotype was detected a few times. The J gene is TRBJ1-1, the V gene TRBV2; D is unresolved. The V gene lost 6 bases and the J gene lost 0 bases, with 11 bases spanning the gap. The V gene's germline CDR1 is SNHLY and CDR2 FYNNEI. The CDR3 runs to 14 residues. Here the CDR3 DNA reads TGTGCCAGCAGAACGGGCCAGATGAACACTGAAGCTTTCTTT. Its translation is CASRTGQMNTEAFF.

The J gene is TRBJ2-3, the V gene TRBV6-4; D not resolved. Germline V gene lookup returns CDR1 MRHNA and CDR2 SNTAGT. V lost 6 bases, J lost 8 bases, and 6 bases lay in between. The CDR3 runs to 10 residues. DNA for the CDR3: TGTGCCAGCAGGACGGTTACGCAGTATTTT. Translated, it gives CASRTVTQYF.

This clonotype was recorded at least ten times. The chain has TRBV4-2 and TRBJ2-5, with TRBD1 identical over 10 bases. The V and J ends lost 1 base and 0 bases, in that order; junction bases with no gene match: 2. CDR1 and CDR2 (germline): LGHNA, YNFKEQ. This CDR3 is 16 amino acids long. In DNA form, the CDR3 reads TGTGCCAGCAGCCAAGGGACAGGGGGTGACCAAGAGACCCAGTACTTC. It is translated as CASSQGTGGDQETQYF.

This clonotype occurred a few times. V is TRBV10-2 and J is TRBJ2-5; 9 bases agree with TRBD2. J gave up 5 bases and V 2 bases, and 6 bases lay outside the gene matches. The germline V gene has CDR1 WSHSY and CDR2 SAAADI. The CDR3 contains 15 residues. The CDR3 loop is CASSETRGGGETQYF. The CDR3, as DNA: TGCGCCAGCAGTGAGACGCGGGGGGGCGGGGAGACCCAGTACTTC.

This clonotype was detected many times. V gene TRBV28 combines with J gene TRBJ2-7; D gene uncertain. V was cut by 6 bases and J by 5 bases, with 8 bases left in between. Germline CDR1 MDHEN, CDR2 SYDVKM. The CDR3 has 11 amino acids. CDR3 nucleotide sequence: TGTGCCAGCAGACTCTACCACGAGCAGTACTTC. Encoded protein: CASRLYHEQYF.

As concerns this clonotype: The junction and the germline gene differ at one end; a read error may be behind it. The chain recombines TRBV9 with TRBJ1-3; TRBD1 matches at 8 bases. Germline V gene data show CDR1 as SGDLS and CDR2 as YYNGEE. CDR3 length equals 15 residues. Written as DNA, the CDR3 is TGTGCCAGCGTCAGACAGGGGAGAACTGGAAACACCACATATTTT. Protein product: CASVRQGRTGNTTYF.

V gene TRBV6-4 combines with J gene TRBJ2-7; D call uncertain. This CDR3 region has 12 residues. Trimming pared 2 bases from V and 3 bases from J, leaving 5 bases between. Germline V lookup: CDR1 MRHNA, CDR2 SNTAGT. CDR3 region: CASSDGNYEQYF. The CDR3 DNA reads as TGTGCCAGCAGTGACGGAAACTACGAGCAGTACTTC.

This clonotype was seen many times. The chain uses TRBV3-1 and TRBJ1-5, with D hard to call. Germline lookup yields CDR1 LGHDT and CDR2 YNNKEL (reference sequence). V dropped 3 bases and J dropped 4 bases, with 4 bases sitting between them. The CDR3 is 12 residues long. The CDR3 DNA is TGTGCCAGCAGCCACGGTAATCAGCCCCAGCATTTT. This translates into CASSHGNQPQHF.

Notes on this clonotype: Being one base from a much bigger clone, this may be a read error. The chain employs TRBV7-2 and TRBJ2-5, with D possibly TRBD2 on 5 matching bases. Germline V CDR1 and CDR2: SGHTA, FQGNSA. The CDR3 is 15 amino acids. The CDR3 here is CARSLTAGVGETQYF. The DNA for the CDR3 is TGTGCCAGAAGCTTAACTGCCGGGGTGGGAGAGACCCAGTACTTC.

The chain recombines TRBV20-1 with TRBJ1-5, with D possibly matching TRBD1 (5 bases). Deletions cut 1 base from V and 7 bases from J, with 11 bases between. Looked up from germline, CDR1 is DFQATT and CDR2 is SNEGSKA (reference sequence). The CDR3 is 13 residues long. The CDR3 nucleotides are TGCAGTGCTAGAGGTGGGGCTCAGCAGCCCCAGCATTTT. Its translation is CSARGGAQQPQHF.

Ten or more counts support this clonotype. This rearrangement joins TRBV12-3 or TRBV12-4 to TRBJ2-2; D is possibly TRBD2 (6 bases). The CDR3 covers 16 residues. V was trimmed by 6 bases and J by 0 bases, leaving 14 bases between them. CDR3 residues: CASRSRGFANTGELFF. The DNA of the CDR3 is TGTGCCAGCAGATCCCGGGGGTTCGCGAACACCGGGGAGCTGTTTTTT.

This sequence joins TRBV2 and TRBJ2-5; D possibly corresponds to TRBD2 (5 bases). V was clipped by 8 bases and J by 5 bases, with 12 bases between them. This CDR3 is 12 amino acids long. Germline V gene sequence: CDR1 SNHLY, CDR2 FYNNEI. In DNA, the CDR3 is TGTGCCAGCGCTCGAGGGTGGGAGACCCAGTACTTC. This sequence encodes CASARGWETQYF.

The chain recombines TRBV6-2 or TRBV6-3 with TRBJ2-2, with TRBD1 matching 8 bases. CDR1 and CDR2 (germline): MNHEY, SVGEGT. This CDR3 is 15 amino acids long. The ends lost 7 bases at V and 5 bases at J; junction bases unmatched: 9. Here the CDR3 DNA reads TGTGCCAGCAAACGAACTAGACAGGGGACCGGGGAGCTGTTTTTT. It codes for CASKRTRQGTGELFF.

The genes are TRBV9 and TRBJ2-5; tentative D call: TRBD2 (6 bases). CDR1 is SGDLS, CDR2 YYNGEE, per germline. The CDR3 consists of 14 residues. V lost 4 bases and J 5 bases, leaving 15 bases between the germline ends. CDR3 bases: TGTGCCAGCAGCTCCTCTACTAGCTTCGAGACCCAGTACTTC. This encodes CASSSSTSFETQYF.

This clonotype was recorded at least ten times. The gene calls are TRBV12-3 or TRBV12-4 and TRBJ2-4; the D gene could be TRBD1 or TRBD2 (7 bases each). The length of the CDR3 is 14 residues. Trimming pared 5 bases from V and 6 bases from J, leaving 14 bases between. The chain's CDR3 is CASSRQGGSNIQYF. CDR3 nucleotides: TGTGCCAGCAGTCGACAGGGAGGGTCAAACATTCAGTACTTC.

At least ten counts were recorded for this clonotype. The chain couples TRBV4-1 to TRBJ1-1; TRBD1 is a possible D gene (6 bases). The V gene lost 4 bases and the J gene lost 5 bases, with 14 bases spanning the gap. There are 14 residues in the CDR3. CDR1 is MGHRA, CDR2 YSYEKL, per germline. The CDR3 reads CASSPGRGGTEAFF. As DNA, the CDR3 is TGCGCCAGCAGCCCAGGGAGGGGGGGGACTGAAGCTTTCTTT.

This clonotype was detected ten times or more. V is TRBV7-2 and J is TRBJ2-2; 9 bases line up with TRBD1. CDR3 length: 15 amino acids. With 2 bases clipped from V and 8 bases from J, the junction kept 6 bases outside the gene matches. Germline loops: CDR1 SGHTA, CDR2 FQGNSA. The CDR3 loop reads CASSLYRGRWGELFF. The CDR3 coding sequence is TGTGCCAGCAGCTTATACAGGGGGCGATGGGGGGAGCTGTTTTTT.

This clonotype has a count of ten or more. The rearrangement uses TRBV9 and TRBJ1-3; 7 nucleotides align to TRBD1. The CDR3 spans 16 residues. The germline gives CDR1 SGDLS, CDR2 YYNGEE. J gave up 1 base and V 3 bases, and 7 bases lay outside the gene matches. The CDR3 DNA reads as TGTGCCAGCAGCGAGGGAGCAGGGGGATCTGGAAACACCATATATTTT. It codes for CASSEGAGGSGNTIYF.

V gene TRBV9 combines with J gene TRBJ2-5; TRBD2 might be the D (6 bases). CDR3 length: 15 residues. CDR1 SGDLS and CDR2 YYNGEE come from the germline V gene. Trimming removed 2 bases from V and 2 bases from J, with 13 bases in between. As DNA, the CDR3 is TGTGCCAGCAGCGTCGGGACTGCGCAACAAGAGACCCAGTACTTC. This codes for CASSVGTAQQETQYF.

This chain joins TRBV3-1 and TRBJ2-3; no clear D gene. The germline V and J ends were trimmed by 6 bases and 6 bases, with 13 bases remaining between them. CDR3 length: 13 residues. Germline CDR1 and CDR2: LGHDT and YNNKEL (reference sequence). The CDR3 region is CASRFSPLDTQYF. The CDR3 DNA is TGTGCCAGCAGGTTTTCTCCCCTGGATACGCAGTATTTT.

In this sample, this clonotype turned up a few times. The chain joins TRBV10-3 to TRBJ2-6; no clear D gene. CDR3 size: 14 residues. Germline CDR1 reads ENHRY; CDR2 reads SYGVKD. V lost 4 bases and J lost 0, with 4 bases in between. CDR3 region: CAISGISGANVLTF. The CDR3 coding sequence is TGTGCCATCAGTGGGATCTCTGGGGCCAACGTCCTGACTTTC.